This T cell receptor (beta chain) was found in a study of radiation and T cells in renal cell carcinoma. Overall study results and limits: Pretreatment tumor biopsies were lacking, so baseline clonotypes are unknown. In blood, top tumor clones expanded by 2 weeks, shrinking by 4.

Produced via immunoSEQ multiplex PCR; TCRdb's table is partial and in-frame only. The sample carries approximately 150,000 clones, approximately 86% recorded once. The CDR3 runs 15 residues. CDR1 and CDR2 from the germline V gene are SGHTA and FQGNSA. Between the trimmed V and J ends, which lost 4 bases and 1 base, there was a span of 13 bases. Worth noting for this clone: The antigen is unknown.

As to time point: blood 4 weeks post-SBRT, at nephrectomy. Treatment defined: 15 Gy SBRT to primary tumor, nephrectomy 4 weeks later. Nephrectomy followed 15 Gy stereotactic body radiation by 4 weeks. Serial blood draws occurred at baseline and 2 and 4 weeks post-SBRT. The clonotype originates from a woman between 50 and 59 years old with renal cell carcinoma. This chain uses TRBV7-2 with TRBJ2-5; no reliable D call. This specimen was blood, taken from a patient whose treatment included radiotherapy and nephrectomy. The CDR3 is CASSSHMALQETQYF. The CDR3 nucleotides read TGTGCCAGCAGCTCCCACATGGCGCTCCAAGAGACCCAGTACTTC.